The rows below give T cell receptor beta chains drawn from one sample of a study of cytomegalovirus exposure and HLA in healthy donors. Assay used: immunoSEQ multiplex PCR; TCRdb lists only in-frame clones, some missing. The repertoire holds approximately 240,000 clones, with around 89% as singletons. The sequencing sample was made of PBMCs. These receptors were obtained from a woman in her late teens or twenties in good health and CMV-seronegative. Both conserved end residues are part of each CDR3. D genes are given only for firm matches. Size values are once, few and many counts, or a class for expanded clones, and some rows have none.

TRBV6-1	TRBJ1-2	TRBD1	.	CASSARGLGGYTF	TGTGCCAGCAGTGCCAGGGGGCTCGGTGGCTACACCTTC
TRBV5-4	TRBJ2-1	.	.	CASSLDSNNEQFF	TGTGCCAGCAGCCTGGACAGTAACAATGAGCAGTTCTTC
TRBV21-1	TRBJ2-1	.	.	CASSTPYPTEFF	TGTGCCAGCAGCACTCCCTACCCAACGGAGTTCTTC
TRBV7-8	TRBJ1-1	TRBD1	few	CATVTGDMRSTEAFF	TGTGCCACGGTAACAGGGGATATGAGGAGCACTGAAGCTTTCTTT
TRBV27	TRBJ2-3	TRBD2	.	CASSWTSGRAIDTQYF	TGTGCCAGCAGTTGGACTAGCGGGAGGGCCATAGATACGCAGTATTTT
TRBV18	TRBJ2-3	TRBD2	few	CASSRGRTRTDTQYF	TGTGCCAGCTCGCGCGGGAGGACCCGAACAGATACGCAGTATTTT
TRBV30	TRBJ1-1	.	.	CAWSCQLNTEAFF	TGTGCCTGGAGTTGCCAGTTGAACACTGAAGCTTTCTTT
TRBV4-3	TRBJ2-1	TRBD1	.	CASSRLEGGQGGNEQFF	TGCGCCAGCAGCCGCCTAGAGGGCGGACAGGGAGGCAATGAGCAGTTCTTC
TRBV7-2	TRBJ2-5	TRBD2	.	CASSLGTSGREETQYF	TGTGCCAGCAGCCTAGGGACTAGCGGGAGGGAAGAGACCCAGTACTTC
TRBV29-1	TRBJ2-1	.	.	CSVERVAEQFF	TGCAGCGTTGAGAGAGTAGCTGAGCAGTTCTTC
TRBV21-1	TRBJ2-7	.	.	CASSKVGTAYEQYF	TGTGCCAGCAGCAAAGTAGGGACAGCCTACGAGCAGTACTTC
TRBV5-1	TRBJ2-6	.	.	CASSPPSSGANVLTF	TGCGCCAGCAGTCCCCCGAGCTCTGGGGCCAACGTCCTGACTTTC
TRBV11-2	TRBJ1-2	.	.	CASSLGQVSANYGYTF	TGTGCCAGCAGCTTAGGGCAGGTATCAGCTAACTATGGCTACACCTTC
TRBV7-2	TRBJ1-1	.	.	CASSYAPNTEAFF	TGTGCCAGCAGCTATGCGCCGAACACTGAAGCTTTCTTT
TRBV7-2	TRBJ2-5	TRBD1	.	CASSLIATGKFLETQYF	TGTGCCAGCAGCTTAATAGCGACAGGGAAGTTTTTAGAGACCCAGTACTTC
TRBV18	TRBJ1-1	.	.	CASSPTTGAMNTEAFF	TGTGCCAGCTCTCCGACGACAGGCGCCATGAACACTGAAGCTTTCTTT
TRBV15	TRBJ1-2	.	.	CATSRAPSTANYGYTF	TGTGCCACCAGCAGAGCCCCATCGACAGCTAACTATGGCTACACCTTC
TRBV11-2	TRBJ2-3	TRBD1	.	CASSRDRDTQYF	TGTGCCAGCAGCAGGGACAGAGATACGCAGTATTTT
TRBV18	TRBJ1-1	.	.	CASSPNRGETEAFF	TGTGCCAGCTCTCCAAATCGGGGAGAGACTGAAGCTTTCTTT
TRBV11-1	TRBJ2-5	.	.	CASSPGAYTGAPQETQYF	TGTGCCAGCAGCCCAGGCGCCTACACAGGAGCTCCACAAGAGACCCAGTACTTC
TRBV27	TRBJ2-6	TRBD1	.	CASSLQGERANVLTF	TGTGCCAGCAGTTTACAGGGGGAAAGGGCCAACGTCCTGACTTTC
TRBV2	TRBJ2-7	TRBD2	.	CASSDGTSEYEQYF	TGTGCCAGCTCGGATGGGACTAGCGAATACGAGCAGTACTTC
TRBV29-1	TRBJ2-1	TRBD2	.	CLAGGPMDNEQFF	TGCCTAGCGGGAGGGCCCATGGACAATGAGCAGTTCTTC
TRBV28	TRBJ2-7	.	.	CASSFLEGSSYEQYF	TGTGCCAGCAGTTTTCTAGAGGGAAGCTCCTACGAGCAGTACTTC
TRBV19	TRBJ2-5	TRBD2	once	CASSISGGYQETQYF	TGTGCCAGTAGTATTAGCGGGGGGTACCAAGAGACCCAGTACTTC
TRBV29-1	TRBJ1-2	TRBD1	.	CSVVSGPETGVYGYTF	TGCAGCGTTGTATCCGGTCCCGAGACAGGGGTGTATGGCTACACCTTC
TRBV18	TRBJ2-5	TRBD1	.	CASSPPGTGGETQYF	TGTGCCAGCTCACCACCGGGGACAGGCGGGGAGACCCAGTACTTC
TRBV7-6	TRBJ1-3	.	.	CASSFGTSSGNTIYF	TGTGCCAGCAGCTTTGGGACAAGCTCTGGAAACACCATATATTTT
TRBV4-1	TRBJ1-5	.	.	CASSQVLPGGSNQPQHF	TGCGCCAGCAGCCAAGTGTTACCCGGCGGTAGCAATCAGCCCCAGCATTTT
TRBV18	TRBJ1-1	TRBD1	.	CASSATGVNTEAFF	TGTGCCAGCTCAGCGACAGGGGTGAACACTGAAGCTTTCTTT
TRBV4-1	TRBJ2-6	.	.	CATRGSGANVLTF	TGCGCCACCCGGGGCTCTGGGGCCAACGTCCTGACTTTC
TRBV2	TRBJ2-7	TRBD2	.	CASSERILAGVVYEQYF	TGTGCCAGCAGTGAGAGGATACTAGCGGGGGTCGTCTACGAGCAGTACTTC
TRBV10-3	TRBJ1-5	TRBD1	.	CAISDPSRDRVTQHF	TGTGCCATCAGTGACCCGTCCCGGGACAGGGTGACCCAGCATTTT
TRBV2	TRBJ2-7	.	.	CASSRSGAYEQYF	TGTGCCAGCAGCCGTTCGGGAGCCTACGAGCAGTACTTC
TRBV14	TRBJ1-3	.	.	CASSQGAGNTIYF	TGTGCCAGCAGCCAAGGTGCGGGAAACACCATATATTTT
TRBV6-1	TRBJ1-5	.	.	CASRKEGDQPQHF	TGTGCCAGCAGAAAGGAGGGAGATCAGCCCCAGCATTTT
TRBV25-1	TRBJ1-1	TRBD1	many	CASSVYRTGRGATEAFF	TGTGCCAGCAGTGTCTATCGGACAGGGAGGGGTGCCACTGAAGCTTTCTTT
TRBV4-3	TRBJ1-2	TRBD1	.	CASSQDRAGGYGYTF	TGCGCCAGCAGCCAAGATCGGGCAGGGGGCTATGGCTACACCTTC
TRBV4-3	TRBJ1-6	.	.	CASSAVLTGPNSPLHF	TGCGCCAGCAGCGCTGTTTTGACAGGACCGAATTCACCCCTCCACTTT
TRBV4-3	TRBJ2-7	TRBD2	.	CASSQTAGLAGVPTYEQYF	TGCGCCAGCAGCCAAACCGCAGGACTAGCGGGAGTCCCTACCTACGAGCAGTACTTC
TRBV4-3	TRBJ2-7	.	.	CASSQESDYSYEQYF	TGCGCCAGCAGCCAAGAATCGGACTACTCCTACGAGCAGTACTTC
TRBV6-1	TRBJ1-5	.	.	CASSSNRNSNQPQHF	TGTGCCAGCAGTTCCAACAGAAATAGCAATCAGCCCCAGCATTTT
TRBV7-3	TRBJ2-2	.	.	CASSYRTGTDAGELFF	TGTGCCAGCAGCTACCGGACGGGGACTGATGCCGGGGAGCTGTTTTTT
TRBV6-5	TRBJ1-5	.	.	CASSYGGAGGNQPQHF	TGTGCCAGCAGTTACGGGGGGGCAGGTGGCAATCAGCCCCAGCATTTT
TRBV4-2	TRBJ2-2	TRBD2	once	CASSPRAGVDTGELFF	TGTGCCAGCAGCCCTCGAGCGGGAGTCGACACCGGGGAGCTGTTTTTT
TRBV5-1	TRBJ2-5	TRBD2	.	CASSLGIAGDGETQYF	TGCGCCAGCAGCTTGGGGATAGCGGGAGACGGGGAGACCCAGTACTTC
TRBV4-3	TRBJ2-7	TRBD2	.	CASSYRLAGAYEQYF	TGCGCCAGCAGCTACCGGCTAGCGGGGGCCTACGAGCAGTACTTC
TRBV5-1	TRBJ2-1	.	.	CASSHQGISYNEQFF	TGCGCCAGCAGTCATCAGGGGATCTCCTACAATGAGCAGTTCTTC
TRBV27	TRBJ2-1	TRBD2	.	CASSLLGTSEFF	TGTGCCAGCAGTTTACTCGGGACTAGCGAGTTCTTC
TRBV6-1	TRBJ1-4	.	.	CASRTAATNGKLFF	TGCGCCAGCAGGACAGCCGCAACTAATGGAAAACTGTTTTTT